A single TCR beta chain is shown here with its context. The CDR3 is made up of 11 amino acids. V lost 5 bases and J lost 3, with 5 bases in between. Germline CDR1 reads SGHAT; CDR2 reads FQNNGV. Those who participated ranged in age from roughly 18 to 89 years and resided in 24 US areas. This sample is part of a study of blood T cell repertoires in COVID-19. About the study: COVID-19 samples collected from the United States, Italy and Spain covered acute and convalescent phases.

Sequencing was performed with immunoSEQ multiplex PCR; in TCRdb, only in-frame clones are kept and a portion is missing. This table has roughly 430,000 clones, around nine tenths appearing once. The source material was PBMCs or T cells enriched from blood (not recorded which). The TCR comes from a woman under 30 who had been exposed to COVID-19. The chain is built from TRBV11-2 and TRBJ2-7; a weak D match, TRBD1 (5 bases). The CDR3 DNA is TGTGCCAGCAGCACAGGCTACGAGCAGTACTTC. Residues: CASSTGYEQYF.